This T cell receptor (beta chain) was observed in a study of cytomegalovirus exposure and HLA in healthy donors (dated by TCRdb to 2015 to 2018). Regarding the study in general: In an earlier analysis of around 540 of the donors, 250 to 300 Gb of sequence data and 100 million or so unique TCR beta sequences from about 179 million T cells were reported. All discovery cohort repertoires had been generated using a single sequencing platform. Roughly 300 gigabases of sequencing data and 80 million or so unique TCR sequences were included in an early release covering roughly 600 HLA-typed donors. Rather than drawing on any new phenotypic data, the later analysis identified candidate immune exposures from TCR beta sequences and the way those sequences occurred across donors. The genetic ancestry cluster associated with self-reported Caucasian donors included 65% to 90% of the approximately 400 genotyped donors. A later genetic analysis took genome-wide SNP genotypes for about 55% of the 666 donors and used that subset as a discovery cohort. An earlier analysis of around 540 of the donors applied high-throughput TCR beta sequencing to assess whether each TCR beta V gene segment acted as functional or pseudogenic. In addition to the first cohort of 500 to 850 subjects, a separate validation cohort of some 120 different subjects was used. The study was designed to test whether signatures of past pathogen exposure could be identified by cataloging public T cell receptors. Among around 400 genotyped donors of the cohort, an average of 235,054 unique TCR beta nucleotide sequences were sequenced per donor, about a sixth of them non-productive. Several DR-DQ haplotypes were treated as single units for association and clustering because of strong linkage in the cohort. Donor age, sex, ethnicity and CMV serostatus were compiled together with the repertoire data. To study patterns of TCR occurrence, a later analysis re-analyzed previously published TCR beta repertoires from 600 to 750 donors and added high-resolution HLA genotyping. Both class I and class II loci were covered by HLA typing, at four-digit resolution. The study used immunosequencing to profile the T cell repertoires of approximately 690 subjects and linked those repertoires to cytomegalovirus serostatus. Typing coverage varied by locus: roughly 620-640 donors for A, B, C, DRB1 and DQB1; approximately 500 for DQA1; around 610 for DPA1; around 490 for DPB1. The study combined high-throughput TCR immunosequencing, statistical association of individual TCRs with disease status, and machine learning to predict cytomegalovirus infection status. Points the paper makes about the study in general: While some public TCRs were present in many individuals, most TCR sequences turned up only very rarely across donors. The earlier analysis of some 560 of the donors excluded roughly 17 rarely observed V segments, including chromosome 9 orphons, because counts were too low. Linkage disequilibrium might explain the correlated functional status among segregating V segments, but an unknown experimental factor could not be ruled out. A later analysis reported that several top co-occurrence clusters appeared linked to parvovirus B19, influenza, CMV and Epstein-Barr virus. A few of the identified cytomegalovirus-associated TCR beta chains were confirmed in vitro to be specific for cytomegalovirus antigens. In a later analysis, TCR association rates were found to vary across HLA loci, with the most associated TCRs seen for DRB1 alleles and the fewest for HLA-C alleles. V-gene and J-gene trimming of TCR beta chains was associated with a missense DCLRE1C variant in a later genetic analysis, and the association was replicated in an independent cohort. This cohort had only TCR beta chains sequenced, and the lack of alpha or paired-chain data limited which features could be detected. The only immune exposure information available for the cohort was CMV serostatus. A further reported finding was that TCR beta sequences accurately predicted the HLA-A and HLA-B alleles for most subjects in the first cohort. In a later analysis, HLA-associated TCR beta chains showed more clonal expansion and lower generation probabilities than non-associated chains that were equally common. Most CMV-associated TCR beta chains appeared to be HLA-restricted in a later analysis, and the HLA associations seemed to be driven largely by CMV exposure. According to a later genetic analysis, donors in an Asian-associated ancestry cluster had fewer N-insertions in productive TCRs than the approximately 710-donor mean. At a false discovery rate of 0.05, a later analysis linked 15,000 to 20,000 TCR beta sequences to specific HLA alleles. The 87-base-pair reads could not distinguish some IMGT-functional V segments, including TRBV6-2 and TRBV6-3, so those segments were excluded. HLA typing was unavailable for some donors at each locus, so association tests used only the typed subset. Presence/absence analyses assumed roughly uniform sequencing depth across donors, an assumption that may not hold. The sequencing pipeline was judged likely to have produced a cluster of highly shared sequence variants as a technical artifact. In an earlier analysis of 587 of the donors, most TCR beta V segments appeared in productive rearrangements about 87% or about 30% of the time, broadly matching IMGT annotations. The classifier was reported to diagnose cytomegalovirus status with high specificity and sensitivity in both the original cohort and the validation cohort. The authors suggested that the approach could potentially be generalized to other disease states and immunological phenotypes. When HLA alleles, especially DR and DQ, strongly co-occurred, attributing TCR associations to individual alleles was difficult. A total of fewer than 200 TCR beta chains were listed by the study as associated with cytomegalovirus.

The library was prepared using the immunoSEQ multiplex PCR assay. For the multiplex PCR, a mixture combining 60 forward primers for TCR Vbeta segments and 13 reverse primers for TCR Jbeta segments was used. The CDR3 region of rearranged TCR beta genes was amplified from genomic DNA with a multiplex PCR assay. Amplified TCR beta libraries were sequenced as 87-base-pair reads on the Illumina HiSeq System. The published analysis was carried out like this. In a later analysis, about 80 million unique TCR beta chains were counted across the 500 to 850 repertoires, and approximately 9.9 million of these chains were shared by at least two donors. Raw reads were error-corrected and collapsed into unique sequences by a nearest-neighbor algorithm in which closely related sequences were merged to remove PCR and sequencing errors. To assign V, D and J gene segments, CDR3 sequences were aligned to IMGT reference sequences. For a sequence to be retained, a match of at least six nucleotides was required to both a V gene segment and a J gene segment. A rearrangement was called productive if the CDR3 had no stop codons and remained in frame with V and J, and every other rearrangement was called non-productive. Following IMGT convention, CDR3 was defined as the stretch from the second conserved V-encoded cysteine up to the conserved J-encoded phenylalanine. The earlier analysis of about 570 of the donors excluded any sequence lacking an unambiguous match to a single V gene segment. In an earlier analysis of several hundred of the donors, V segments were called functional above 56.7% productive rearrangements and were called segregating when the between-donor standard deviation exceeded 5%. To diagnose cytomegalovirus status from the catalog of TCR beta chain sequences, a statistical classification framework was built. V and J gene assignment, in a later analysis, came from comparing TCR nucleotide sequences with IMGT/GENE-DB human TR gene sequences. The TCRdist pipeline was used in a later analysis to assign CDR3 sequences and most-parsimonious VDJ recombination scenarios. In a later analysis, each TCR beta chain was defined by its CDR3 amino acid sequence together with its V-gene family, and reads without a unique V-gene family were excluded. In a later analysis, fewer than 650 highly shared, low-generation-probability nucleotide sequences were removed to address suspected cross-contamination and a sequencing artifact. A later analysis calculated a clonal expansion index for each public chain from normalized within-repertoire ranks of inferred template counts. In a later analysis, generation probabilities were computed with a VDJ recombination model fitted to out-of-frame rearrangements, and the resulting probabilities were checked against IGoR. In a later analysis, TCR-TCR, TCR-HLA and TCR-CMV co-occurrence was scored with hypergeometric tests, and a repertoire-size bias correction was applied to TCR pairs. A later analysis estimated false discovery rates by permuting HLA or CMV assignments 20 times. A later analysis grouped co-occurring TCRs with DBSCAN, adding TCRdist sequence similarity when clustering within HLA-allele-positive subsets. Repertoires with fewer than 30,000 or more than 120,000 public chains, plus five repertoires with anomalous nucleotide sharing, were excluded from co-occurrence clustering. Imported from immuneACCESS, the table was reduced by TCRdb to in-frame sequences with V and J called. These copies leave out some clones; in studies compared against another copy, an unresolved V gene accounts for under half, and the cause of the remainder is not known. The V and J calls and clone size are taken from that table; D and trimming were inferred from the DNA. The sample data list 150,000 to 200,000 clones, and roughly 79% of these were observed just once. Of the sample, roughly 9.3% is held by the ten largest clones.

In total, approximately 610 healthy bone marrow donors made up the cohort. At the time of sampling, all cohort members were nominally healthy, though unrecorded immune exposures were likely present. The donor tested CMV seropositive, placing the donor among the 289 seropositive members of the cohort. A peripheral blood sample was provided by each donor, and peripheral blood mononuclear cells were used for TCR beta sequencing. The Qiagen DNeasy Blood Extraction Kit was used to extract genomic DNA from the blood cell samples. In its sample, this clone was seen a few times. Its antigen remains undetermined. No much larger clone exists at a distance of one base, and base qualities are not known. V drops 3 bases and J drops 2 bases, leaving 17 bases in between. The CDR3 holds 17 amino acids from the cysteine to the phenylalanine. Only the CDR3 DNA stays, 51 bases, in frame from base 1. CDR1 and CDR2 were assigned from the germline V gene as SGHRS and YFSETQ.

The clonotype was recovered from a man aged 18 to 29 in good health and CMV-seropositive. The V and J genes are TRBV5-1 and TRBJ2-2; TRBD1 might be the D gene, on 7 matching bases. Specimen: PBMCs. This receptor has the CDR3 CASSWEETGLNTGELFF. Here is the DNA: TGCGCCAGCAGCTGGGAGGAGACAGGGTTAAACACCGGGGAGCTGTTTTTT.